This TCR beta chain is drawn from a study of T-cell memory formation after mild COVID-19. General observations from the study: Clones that contracted from day 15 to 85 were balanced CD4/CD8, while later expanders leaned CD4+.

After removal of 6 bases from V and 7 bases from J, the junction contained 8 bases not matched to a gene. The CDR3 totals 14 residues. Germline values: CDR1 ENHRY, CDR2 SYGVKD. TCRdb re-derived calls from the 5' RACE reads in MiXCR, one entry per CDR3 protein. This table has approximately 340,000 distinct CDR3 sequences, about a sixth appearing once. As for this clonotype: Antigen: not known.

The sequence was obtained from a man in his late teens or twenties who had mild COVID-19 (a few samples of this study predate the infection). Cell type and time point are not known. The source material was PBMCs or a T cell subset sorted from them (not recorded which). The chain is built from TRBV10-3 and TRBJ1-5, with TRBD1 matching 8 bases. The CDR3 DNA sequence: TGTGCCATCAGCGCCGGACAGGGTCAACAGCCCCAGCATTTT. It codes for CAISAGQGQQPQHF.